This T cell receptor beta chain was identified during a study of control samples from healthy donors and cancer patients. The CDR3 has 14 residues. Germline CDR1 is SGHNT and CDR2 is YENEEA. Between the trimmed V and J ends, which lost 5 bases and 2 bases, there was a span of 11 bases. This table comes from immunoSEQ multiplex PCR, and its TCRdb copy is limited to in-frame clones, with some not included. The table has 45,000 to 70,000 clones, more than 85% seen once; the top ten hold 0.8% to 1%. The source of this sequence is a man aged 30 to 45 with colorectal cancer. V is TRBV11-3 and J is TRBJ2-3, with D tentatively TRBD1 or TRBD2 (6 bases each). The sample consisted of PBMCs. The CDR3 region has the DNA TGTGCCAGCAGCGCGGGACACTCCACAGATACGCAGTATTTT. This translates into CASSAGHSTDTQYF.